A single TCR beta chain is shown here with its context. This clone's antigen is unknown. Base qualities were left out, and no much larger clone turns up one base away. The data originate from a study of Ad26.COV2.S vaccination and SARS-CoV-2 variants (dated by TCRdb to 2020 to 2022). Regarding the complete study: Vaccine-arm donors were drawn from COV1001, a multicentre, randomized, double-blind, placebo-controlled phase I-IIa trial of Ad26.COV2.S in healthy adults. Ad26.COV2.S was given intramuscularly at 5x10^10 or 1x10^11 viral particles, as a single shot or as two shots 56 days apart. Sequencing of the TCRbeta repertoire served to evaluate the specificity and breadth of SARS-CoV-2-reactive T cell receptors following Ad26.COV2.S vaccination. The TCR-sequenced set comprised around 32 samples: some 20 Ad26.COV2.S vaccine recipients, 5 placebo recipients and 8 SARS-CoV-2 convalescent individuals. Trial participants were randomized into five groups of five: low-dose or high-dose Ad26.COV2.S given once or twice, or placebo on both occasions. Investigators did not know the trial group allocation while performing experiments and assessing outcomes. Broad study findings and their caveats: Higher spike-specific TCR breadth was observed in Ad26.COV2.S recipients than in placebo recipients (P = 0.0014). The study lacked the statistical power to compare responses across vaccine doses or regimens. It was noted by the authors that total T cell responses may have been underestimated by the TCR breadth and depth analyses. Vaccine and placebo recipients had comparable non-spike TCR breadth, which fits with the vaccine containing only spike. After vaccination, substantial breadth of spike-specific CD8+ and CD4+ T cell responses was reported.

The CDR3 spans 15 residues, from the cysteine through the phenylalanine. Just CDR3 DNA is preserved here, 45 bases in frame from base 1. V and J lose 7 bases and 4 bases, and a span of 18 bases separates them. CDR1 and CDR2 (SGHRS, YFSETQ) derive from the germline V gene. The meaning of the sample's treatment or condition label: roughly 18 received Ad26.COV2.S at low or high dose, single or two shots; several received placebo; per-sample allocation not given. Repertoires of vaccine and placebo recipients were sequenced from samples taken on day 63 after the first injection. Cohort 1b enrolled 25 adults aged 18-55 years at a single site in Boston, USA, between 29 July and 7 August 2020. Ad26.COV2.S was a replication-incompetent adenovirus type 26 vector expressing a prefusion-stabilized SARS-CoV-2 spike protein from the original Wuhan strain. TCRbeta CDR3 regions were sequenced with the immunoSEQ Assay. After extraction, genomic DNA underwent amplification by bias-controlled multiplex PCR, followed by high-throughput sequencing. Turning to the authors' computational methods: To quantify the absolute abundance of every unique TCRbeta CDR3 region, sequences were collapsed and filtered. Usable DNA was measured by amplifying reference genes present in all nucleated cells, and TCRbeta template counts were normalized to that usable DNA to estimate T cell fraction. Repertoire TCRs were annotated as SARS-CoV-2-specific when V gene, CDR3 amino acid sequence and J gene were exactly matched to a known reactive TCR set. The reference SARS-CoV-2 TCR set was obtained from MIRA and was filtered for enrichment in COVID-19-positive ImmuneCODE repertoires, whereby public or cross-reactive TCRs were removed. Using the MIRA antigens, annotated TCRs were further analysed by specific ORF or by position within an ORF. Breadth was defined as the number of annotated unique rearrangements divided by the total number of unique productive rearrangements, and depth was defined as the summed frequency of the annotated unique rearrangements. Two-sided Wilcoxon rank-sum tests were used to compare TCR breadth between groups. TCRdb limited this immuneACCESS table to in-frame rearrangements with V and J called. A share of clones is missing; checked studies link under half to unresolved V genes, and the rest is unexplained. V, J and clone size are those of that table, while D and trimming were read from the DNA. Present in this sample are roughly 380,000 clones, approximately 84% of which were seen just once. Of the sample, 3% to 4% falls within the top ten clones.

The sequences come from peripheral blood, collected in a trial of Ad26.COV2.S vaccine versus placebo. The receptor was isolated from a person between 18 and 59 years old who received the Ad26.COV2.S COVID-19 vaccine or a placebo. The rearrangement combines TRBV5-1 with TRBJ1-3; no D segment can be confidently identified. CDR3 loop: CASGSGNSQGNTIYF. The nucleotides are TGCGCCAGCGGCTCGGGTAACAGCCAAGGAAACACCATATATTTT.